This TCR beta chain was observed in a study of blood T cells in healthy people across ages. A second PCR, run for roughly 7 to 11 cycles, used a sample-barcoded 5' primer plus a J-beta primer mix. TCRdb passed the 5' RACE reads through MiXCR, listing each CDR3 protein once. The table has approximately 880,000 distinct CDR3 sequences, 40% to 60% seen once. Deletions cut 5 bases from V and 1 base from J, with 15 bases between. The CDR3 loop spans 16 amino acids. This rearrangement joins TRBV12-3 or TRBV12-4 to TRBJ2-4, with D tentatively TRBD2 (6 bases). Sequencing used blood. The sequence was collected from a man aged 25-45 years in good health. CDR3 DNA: TGTGCCAGCAGTCGAGAGGGACTCCTGGCCAAAAACATTCAGTACTTC. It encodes CASSREGLLAKNIQYF.